Below are 9 T cell receptor beta chains sequenced from a single sample in a study of Graves' ophthalmopathy and Graves' hyperthyroidism. TCR beta CDR3 regions were amplified from RNA transcripts. The library came from an HTBI-primed first-round RT-PCR and a second-round multiplex PCR. MiXCR, run by TCRdb on the multiplex PCR reads, gives a single entry per CDR3 protein. Here the sample spans approximately 700,000 distinct CDR3 sequences, about 41% being singletons. Sample: peripheral blood. These receptors were collected from an adult man with Graves' ophthalmopathy.

The chain links TRBV10-3 to TRBJ2-1, with D uncertain. Looked up from germline, CDR1 is ENHRY and CDR2 is SYGVKD. The CDR3 has 14 residues. V lost 4 bases to trimming and J lost 3 bases, with 10 bases between them. The CDR3 protein is CAISATDYYNEQFF. For the CDR3, the DNA is TGTGCCATCAGTGCTACAGATTACTACAATGAGCAGTTCTTC.

This clonotype was counted ten times or more. The chain combines TRBV20-1 with TRBJ1-5; TRBD1 agrees at 9 bases. Losses at the gene ends were 0 bases for V and 7 bases for J; bases not matched to a gene: 7. The CDR3 extends over 15 amino acids. CDR1 and CDR2 from the germline V gene are DFQATT and SNEGSKA (reference sequence). CDR3: CSARDGGTGKQPQHF. The CDR3 DNA reads as TGCAGTGCTAGAGATGGGGGGACAGGGAAACAGCCCCAGCATTTT.

This clonotype has a count of ten or more. The chain has TRBV19 and TRBJ2-5; D might be TRBD1 or TRBD2, each matching 5 bases. Trimming left V 3 bases short and J 5 bases short, with 10 bases between. The CDR3 runs 13 residues. Germline lookup yields CDR1 LNHDA and CDR2 SQIVND (reference sequence). The CDR3 is CASSIGWDETQYF. Here the CDR3 DNA reads TGTGCCAGTAGTATCGGGTGGGACGAGACCCAGTACTTC.

The gene calls are TRBV7-9 and TRBJ1-2; D remains unclear. The CDR3 consists of 16 residues. The V end lost 0 bases, the J end lost 5 bases, and 16 bases lay between the germline ends. Per the germline V gene, CDR1 is SEHNR and CDR2 is FQNEAQ (reference sequence). The CDR3 bases are TGTGCCAGCAGCTTAGCCCTGGGCAGGACCGCGTATGGCTACACCTTC. It translates to CASSLALGRTAYGYTF.

This clonotype was found a few times. V gene TRBV7-2 combines with J gene TRBJ2-7, with 7 bases fitting TRBD1. Unmatched junction bases numbered 11, after V lost 8 bases and J lost 1 base. This CDR3 has 15 residues. CDR1 and CDR2 from the germline V gene are SGHTA and FQGNSA. The CDR3 sequence: CASSRTPGQSYEQYF. The DNA of the CDR3 is TGTGCCAGCTCACGAACTCCGGGACAGTCCTACGAGCAGTACTTC.

This rearrangement joins TRBV7-9 to TRBJ1-3; D is perhaps TRBD1 (5 bases). Trimming took off 11 bases at V and 4 bases at J, with 24 bases between the two ends. The CDR3 loop spans 16 amino acids. The germline V gene encodes CDR1 SEHNR and CDR2 FQNEAQ (reference sequence). As DNA, the CDR3 is TGTGCCGTGAAGGGGAGCGGCCTAAAAAGAGGAAACACCATATATTTT. It yields the protein CAVKGSGLKRGNTIYF.

The chain joins TRBV10-2 to TRBJ2-5, with TRBD2 as a possible D gene (7 bases). The V gene's germline CDR1 is WSHSY and CDR2 SAAADI. The V end lost 5 bases, the J end lost 5 bases, and 15 bases lay between the germline ends. The CDR3 has 14 residues. CDR3 amino acids: CASSSGTQGETQYF. The CDR3 DNA is TGCGCCAGCAGTAGCGGGACACAAGGGGAGACCCAGTACTTC.

The chain has TRBV7-8 and TRBJ2-2; 8 bases agree with TRBD2. Trimming at V came to 5 bases and at J to 1 base, leaving 6 bases not matched to a gene. Germline-derived CDR1 and CDR2 are SGHVS and FQNEAQ. CDR3 length equals 16 residues. CDR3 residues: CASSPLAGKNTGELFF. CDR3 sequence (DNA): TGTGCCAGCAGCCCCCTAGCGGGCAAGAACACCGGGGAGCTGTTTTTT.

The chain combines TRBV25-1 with TRBJ1-1, with D uncertain. The CDR3 is made up of 12 amino acids. Germline V gene lookup returns CDR1 MGHDK and CDR2 SYGVNS. The V gene lost 8 bases and the J gene lost 4 bases, with 11 bases spanning the gap. The CDR3 spells CASRGSGTEAFF. The DNA of the CDR3 is TGTGCCAGCCGAGGGTCGGGCACTGAAGCTTTCTTT.